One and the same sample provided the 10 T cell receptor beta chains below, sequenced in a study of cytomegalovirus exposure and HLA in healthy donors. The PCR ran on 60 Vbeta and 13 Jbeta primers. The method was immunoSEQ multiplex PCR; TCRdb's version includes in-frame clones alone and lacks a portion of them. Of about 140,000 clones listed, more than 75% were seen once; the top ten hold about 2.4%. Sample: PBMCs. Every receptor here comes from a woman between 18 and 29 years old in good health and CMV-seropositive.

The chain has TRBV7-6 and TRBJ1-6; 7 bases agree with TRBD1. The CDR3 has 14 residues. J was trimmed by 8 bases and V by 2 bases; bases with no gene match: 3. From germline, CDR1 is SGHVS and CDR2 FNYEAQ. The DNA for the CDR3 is TGTGCCAGCAGCTTAACAGGGGCCGATTCACCCCTCCACTTT. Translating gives CASSLTGADSPLHF. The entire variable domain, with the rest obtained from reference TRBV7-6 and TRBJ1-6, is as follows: GAGVSQSPRYKVTKRGQDVALRCDPISGHVSLYWYRQALGQGPEFLTYFNYEAQQDKSGLPNDRFSAERPEGSISTLTIQRTEQRDSAMYRCASSLTGADSPLHFGNGTRLTVT.

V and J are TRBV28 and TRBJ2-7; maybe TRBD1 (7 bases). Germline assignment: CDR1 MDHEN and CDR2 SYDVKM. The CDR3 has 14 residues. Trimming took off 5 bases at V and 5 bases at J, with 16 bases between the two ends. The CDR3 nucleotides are TGTGCCAGCAGTCCTATCATCAGGGGGGACGAGCAGTACTTC. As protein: CASSPIIRGDEQYF.

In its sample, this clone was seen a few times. The CDR3 nucleotides read TGTGCCAGCTCTGACAGGGACCAAGAGACCCAGTACTTC. Translated: CASSDRDQETQYF. The genes are TRBV6-5 and TRBJ2-5; 7 nucleotides match TRBD1. Germline-derived CDR1 and CDR2 are MNHEY and SVGAGI. The CDR3 sequence is 13 residues long. The V segment lost 8 bases and the J segment 0 bases; nucleotides outside the gene matches: 3.

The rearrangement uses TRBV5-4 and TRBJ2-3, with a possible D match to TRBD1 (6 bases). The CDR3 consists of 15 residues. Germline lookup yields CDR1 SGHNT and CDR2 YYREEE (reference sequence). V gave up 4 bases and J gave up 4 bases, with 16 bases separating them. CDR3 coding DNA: TGTGCCAGCAGCCTCGTGAGGGGGAGTGCAGATACGCAGTATTTT. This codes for CASSLVRGSADTQYF.

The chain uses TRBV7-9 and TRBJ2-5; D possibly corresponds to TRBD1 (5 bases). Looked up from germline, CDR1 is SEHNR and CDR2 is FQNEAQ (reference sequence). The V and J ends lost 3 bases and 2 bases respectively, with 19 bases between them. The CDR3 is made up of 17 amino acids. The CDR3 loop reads CASSLNNRRPIQETQYF. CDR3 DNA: TGTGCCAGCAGCTTGAATAACAGGCGGCCAATTCAAGAGACCCAGTACTTC.

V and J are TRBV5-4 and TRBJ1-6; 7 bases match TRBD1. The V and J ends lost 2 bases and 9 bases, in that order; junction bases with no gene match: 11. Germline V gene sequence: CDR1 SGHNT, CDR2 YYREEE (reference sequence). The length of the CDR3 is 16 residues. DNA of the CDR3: TGTGCCAGCAGCTTTCAATTGGGACAGCGACTTTCACCCCTCCACTTT. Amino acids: CASSFQLGQRLSPLHF.

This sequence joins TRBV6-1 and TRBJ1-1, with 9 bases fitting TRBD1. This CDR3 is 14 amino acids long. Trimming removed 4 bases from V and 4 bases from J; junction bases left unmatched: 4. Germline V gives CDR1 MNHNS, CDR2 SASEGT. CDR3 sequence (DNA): TGTGCCAGCAGTGGAGGACAGGGGTTCACTGAAGCTTTCTTT. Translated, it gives CASSGGQGFTEAFF.

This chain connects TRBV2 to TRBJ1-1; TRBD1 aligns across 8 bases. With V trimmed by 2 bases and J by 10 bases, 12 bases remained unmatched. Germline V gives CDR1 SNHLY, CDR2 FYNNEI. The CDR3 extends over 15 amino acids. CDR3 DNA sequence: TGTGCCAGCAGTGAACCGGCAGGGGGCGCCGGTTCAGCTTTCTTT. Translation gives CASSEPAGGAGSAFF.

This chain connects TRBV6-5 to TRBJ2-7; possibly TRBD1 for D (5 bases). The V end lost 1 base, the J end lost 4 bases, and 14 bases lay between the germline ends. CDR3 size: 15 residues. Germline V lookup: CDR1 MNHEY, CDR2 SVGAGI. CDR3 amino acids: CASSYWAGKGYEQYF. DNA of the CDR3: TGTGCCAGCAGTTACTGGGCAGGGAAGGGTTACGAGCAGTACTTC.

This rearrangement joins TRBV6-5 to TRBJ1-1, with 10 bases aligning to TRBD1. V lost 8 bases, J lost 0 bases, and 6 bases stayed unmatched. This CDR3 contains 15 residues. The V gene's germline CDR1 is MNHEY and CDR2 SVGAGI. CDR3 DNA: TGTGCCAGCTCGACAGGGGGCCTTATGAACACTGAAGCTTTCTTT. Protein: CASSTGGLMNTEAFF.